This T cell receptor (beta chain) was captured in a study of regulatory T cells in long-lasting Graves disease (dated by TCRdb to about 2021). With respect to the entire study: In the newly diagnosed Graves' disease group, patients had been taking antithyroid drugs for less than 3 months. Patients with persistent Graves' disease were compared with patients with newly diagnosed Graves' disease using TCR sequencing and RNA sequencing of peripheral blood. A total of around 33 samples were covered by TCR sequencing, comprising approximately 13 persistent and around 20 newly diagnosed Graves' disease patients. The study was registered as a clinical trial and conducted in China.

The library was obtained by multiplex PCR. TCRdb lists the instrument as Illumina HiSeq 4000. iRepertoire HTBI primers and Arm-PCR amplification of CDR3 regions were used to construct TCR beta libraries. Gel purification was performed on PCR products prior to sequencing. The authors processed their data as follows. Gene usage analysis of CDR3 amino acid clonotypes used the 60 to 75 TRBV and more than 13 TRBJ segments found across samples. COPE and FqMerger were used to merge the filtered high-quality paired reads into contigs. BLAST was used to align contigs to the IMGT TRBV, TRBD and TRBJ reference genes, and CDR3 was defined following IMGT. Highly expanded clones were defined as clonotypes with a frequency above 0.1%. Repertoire diversity was measured by Shannon entropy, and V-J evenness by the Gini coefficient. A clonotype was considered public if more than one individual shared it. TCRdb reworked the public reads: Q25 trimming with fastp, MiXCR clone assembly, productive beta chains retained. Here each entry gathers all rows of one CDR3 protein and keeps the most common genes and DNA. TCRdb's processing, not the authors', yielded these V and J calls. In this sample the table shows roughly 610,000 distinct CDR3 sequences, about 15% of which occur a single time. The ten largest account for approximately 12% of the sample.

V is pared back by 5 bases and J by 14 bases, with 25 bases lying between the germline termini. The germline V gene provides CDR1 MNHEY and CDR2 SVGEGT. The CDR3 covers 16 residues, taking in both the cysteine and the phenylalanine. CDR3 DNA only is kept here, 48 bases in frame from base 1. Concerning this clonotype itself: It lacks a known antigen. No quality values exist for individual bases; no much larger clone is one base distant.

What the research found in general, with its limitations: Only the TCR beta chain was sequenced and analyzed. Preferential use of TRBV28, TRBJ1-2 and TRBJ2-5 was observed in persistent disease, whereas TRBV20-1 and TRBJ2-1 were favored in newly diagnosed disease. As a limitation, the authors acknowledged that the small sample size may reduce accuracy. Lower TCR Shannon entropy and fewer highly expanded clones were observed in persistent Graves' disease patients than in newly diagnosed patients, which suggested clonal expansion. The study examined only peripheral blood because the primary lesion, thyroid tissue, could not be accessed. Patients with persistent disease shared more public clonotypes (about 2,900) than newly diagnosed patients did (approximately 990).

The time point tag for this specimen amounts to: newly diagnosed GD, antithyroid drugs for less than 3 months. For both TCR sequencing and RNA sequencing, RNA was extracted from PBMCs in TRIzol. The diagnosis of Graves' disease was made according to American Thyroid Association guidelines. Patients were recruited from an endocrinology department in Xi'an, China. Each patient gave roughly 10 milliliters of peripheral blood, collected in an EDTA anticoagulant tube. Ficoll Paque Plus density gradient separation was used to isolate PBMCs, and no further T cell sorting was done. RNA quality was checked with an Agilent 2100 Bioanalyzer and agarose gel, and concentration with a NanoDrop 2000. These data were also filed under a second study, of T cells in Graves' hyperthyroidism and ophthalmopathy. As noted in the second study: Stable Graves' hyperthyroidism was defined as no progression to ophthalmopathy during 18 months of follow-up. Hyperthyroidism patients were aged 18 to 65 years and newly diagnosed, with disease duration of less than 2 months. The study excluded patients with uncontrolled infections, other autoimmune diseases, pregnancy or lactation. Clinical symptoms, serum thyroxine and TRAb, thyroid ultrasound, and orbital computed tomography formed the basis for the diagnoses. The TCR CDR3 was subjected to a first round of RT-PCR using the HTBI primer set and the Qiagen OneStep RT-PCR kit. Most expanded thyroid clonotypes (frequency above 0.001) were also found in blood, which suggests that blood repertoires may mirror thyroid immune responses. In cross-validation, a model built on a 13 V-J signature told ophthalmopathy apart from stable hyperthyroidism with 87.88% sensitivity and about 81% specificity, and in testing the same model reached 80%/75%. In validation, the model predicted progression to ophthalmopathy with around 71% sensitivity and around 72% specificity, a median of 6.5 months before onset. A discovery cohort of around 100 patients, roughly 43 with Graves' ophthalmopathy and about 60 with stable Graves' hyperthyroidism, was used to find distinguishing TCR V-J signatures. Prospective prediction of ophthalmopathy was tested in an independent validation cohort consisting of some 19 hyperthyroidism patients and some 17 patients who later progressed to ophthalmopathy. The 90 to 100 discovery patients were randomly divided into training and test sets at a 7:3 ratio. Thyroid tissue and blood T-cell repertoires from more than five Graves' hyperthyroidism patients were also compared in the study. After sampling, hyperthyroidism patients received methimazole starting at 30 mg daily, and ophthalmopathy patients received high-dose intravenous methylprednisolone. Libraries were constructed in a second round of multiplex PCR, after which size selection and purification were performed. Sequencing of the libraries was done on an Illumina HiSeq2000 using paired-end 100 bp reads. Raw data were processed with SOAPnuke, discarding reads with adapters, uncalled bases, mean Phred below 15, or no exact constant-primer or identifier match. COPE v1.2.5 was used to merge high-quality paired reads, and clonotypes were defined as unique nucleotide sequences. Clonotypes were aligned to IMGT TRBV, TRBD and TRBJ reference segments using MiTCR v1.1. Analysis was restricted to V-J combinations with a frequency above 0.0001, which covered 98% to 99.2% of repertoires. The TCS score was defined as the ratio of F50 (clonal expansion) to E x V (chaos), calculated using BLOSUM62-based TCRdist between CDR3 peptides within each V-J. Welch's t-statistics and random forest reduced approximately 520 V-J features to fewer than 15, which were used in a naive Bayes classifier (R e1071). Sample size was not statistically predetermined, and blinding of investigators to group allocation was not performed. The paper reports TCR Vbeta CDR3 sequencing of some 140 peripheral blood samples: fewer than 50 ophthalmopathy, some 80 hyperthyroidism and around 17 progressor patients.

The sequence is built from TRBV6-2 or TRBV6-3 and TRBJ1-6; TRBD1 is a possible D gene, resting on 5 matching bases. The sample here was peripheral blood mononuclear cells (PBMCs), taken at new diagnosis, from a patient treated with antithyroid drugs. This receptor was obtained from a man younger than 35 with Graves disease. Donor details come from another sample of the same person, matched by shared clones. The CDR3 protein sequence reads: CASSESSGGPRVTLHF. The DNA is as follows: TGTGCCAGCAGTGAAAGTTCGGGGGGTCCAAGAGTGACCCTCCACTTT.